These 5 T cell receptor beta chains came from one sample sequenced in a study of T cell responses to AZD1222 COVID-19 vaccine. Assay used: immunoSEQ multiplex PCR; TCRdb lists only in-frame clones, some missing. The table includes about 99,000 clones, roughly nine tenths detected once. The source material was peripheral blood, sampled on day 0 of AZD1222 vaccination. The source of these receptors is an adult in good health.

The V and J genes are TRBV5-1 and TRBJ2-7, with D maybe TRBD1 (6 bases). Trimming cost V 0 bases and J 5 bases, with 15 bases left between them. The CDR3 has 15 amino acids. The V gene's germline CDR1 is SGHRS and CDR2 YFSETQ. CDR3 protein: CASSLAQGFRDEQYF. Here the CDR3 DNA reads TGCGCCAGCAGCTTGGCCCAGGGGTTTAGGGACGAGCAGTACTTC.

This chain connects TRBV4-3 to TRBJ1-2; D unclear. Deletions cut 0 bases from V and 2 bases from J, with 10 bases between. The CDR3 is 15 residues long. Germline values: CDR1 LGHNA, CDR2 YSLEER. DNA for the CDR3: TGCGCCAGCAGCCAAGAGGGCGGAAAGAACTATGGCTACACCTTC. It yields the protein CASSQEGGKNYGYTF.

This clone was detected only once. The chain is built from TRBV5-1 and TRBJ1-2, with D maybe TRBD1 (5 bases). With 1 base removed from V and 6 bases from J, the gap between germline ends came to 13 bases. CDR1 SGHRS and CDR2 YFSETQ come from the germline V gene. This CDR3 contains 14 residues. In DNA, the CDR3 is TGCGCCAGCAGCTTGTATAGTCCGGACAATGGCTACACCTTC. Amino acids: CASSLYSPDNGYTF.

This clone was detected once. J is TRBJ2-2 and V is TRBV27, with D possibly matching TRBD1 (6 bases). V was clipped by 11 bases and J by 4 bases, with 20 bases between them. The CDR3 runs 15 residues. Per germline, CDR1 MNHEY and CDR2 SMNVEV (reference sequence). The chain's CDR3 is CASGLSGVVTGELFF. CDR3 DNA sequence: TGTGCCTCCGGGCTGTCAGGGGTGGTCACCGGGGAGCTGTTTTTT.

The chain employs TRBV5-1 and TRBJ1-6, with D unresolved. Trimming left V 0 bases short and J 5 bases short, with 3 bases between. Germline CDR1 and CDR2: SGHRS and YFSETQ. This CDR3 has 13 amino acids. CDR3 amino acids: CASSLDNNSPLHF. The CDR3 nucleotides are TGCGCCAGCAGCTTGGATAATAATTCACCCCTCCACTTT.